The 32 T cell receptor beta chains below come from one sample, sequenced in a study of blood T cell repertoires in COVID-19. Generated by immunoSEQ multiplex PCR, the TCRdb table keeps only in-frame clones and is missing some. The profile shows nearly 250,000 clones, about 89% of them singletons. The sequenced sample consisted of peripheral blood. The receptors were sampled from a woman aged 55 to 70 who had recovered from COVID-19.

The rearrangement uses TRBV5-1 and TRBJ2-1; TRBD1 might be the D (6 bases). The CDR3 contains 16 residues. Trimming removed 6 bases at V and 2 bases at J, with 18 bases between. Germline-derived CDR1 and CDR2 are SGHRS and YFSETQ. CDR3 nucleotides: TGCGCCAGCACCCCTGGGGGCAGCAGGACCTACAATGAGCAGTTCTTC. Translated, it gives CASTPGGSRTYNEQFF.

This chain joins TRBV18 and TRBJ2-7, with 12 bases aligning to TRBD2. CDR1 KGHSH and CDR2 LQKENI come from the germline V gene. V shed 6 bases, J shed 5 bases, and the junction held 8 bases outside the gene matches. This CDR3 region has 15 residues. The CDR3 DNA is TGTGCCAGCTCCCCTAGCGGGGGGGCCGAGCACGAGCAGTACTTC. Its translation is CASSPSGGAEHEQYF.

The rearrangement uses TRBV2 and TRBJ2-3, with 9 bases aligning to TRBD2. This CDR3 is built from 16 residues. Germline assignment: CDR1 SNHLY and CDR2 FYNNEI. J was trimmed by 4 bases and V by 7 bases; bases with no gene match: 12. CDR3 residues: CASKETVSGGSDTQYF. The CDR3 bases are TGTGCCAGCAAGGAGACCGTAAGCGGGGGGTCAGATACGCAGTATTTT.

The rearrangement links TRBV11-2 to TRBJ2-7; 8 bases are shared with TRBD1. V lost 8 bases and J lost 6; bases outside the gene matches: 12. The CDR3 extends over 14 amino acids. CDR1 is SGHAT, CDR2 FQNNGV, per germline. The CDR3 reads CASGKRTGTIEQYF. The DNA of the CDR3 is TGTGCCAGCGGAAAAAGGACAGGGACAATCGAGCAGTACTTC. The entire variable domain, with the rest obtained from reference TRBV11-2 and TRBJ2-7, is as follows: EAGVAQSPRYKIIEKRQSVAFWCNPISGHATLYWYQQILGQGPKLLIQFQNNGVVDDSQLPKDRFSAERLKGVDSTLKIQPAKLEDSAVYLCASGKRTGTIEQYFGPGTRLTVT.

The chain has TRBV3-1 (or the pseudogene TRBV3-2) and TRBJ2-3; D may be TRBD2 (6 bases). The CDR3 runs to 13 residues. Germline CDR1 reads LGHDT; CDR2 reads YNNKEL (reference sequence). V was trimmed by 5 bases and J by 4 bases, leaving 10 bases between them. The CDR3 here is CASSGTVADTQYF. The CDR3 bases are TGTGCCAGCAGCGGGACTGTCGCAGATACGCAGTATTTT.

The V and J genes are TRBV5-1 and TRBJ2-3; 9 nucleotides line up with TRBD1. Trimming removed 0 bases from V and 4 bases from J; junction bases left unmatched: 3. CDR1 is SGHRS, CDR2 YFSETQ, per germline. The CDR3 runs to 15 residues. CDR3 sequence reads: CASSLADRGSDTQYF. The CDR3 bases are TGCGCCAGCAGCTTGGCCGACAGGGGGTCAGATACGCAGTATTTT.

A single count supports this clone. The genes are TRBV4-3 and TRBJ2-7; D unresolved. The CDR3 totals 15 residues. The germline CDR1 and CDR2 sequences are LGHNA and YSLEER. V gave up 0 bases and J gave up 3 bases, with 12 bases separating them. CDR3 nucleotides: TGCGCCAGCAGCCAAGATTGGCACCCAAACTACGAGCAGTACTTC. This gives the protein CASSQDWHPNYEQYF.

This chain joins TRBV19 and TRBJ2-5; TRBD2 matches at 8 bases. The CDR3 length is 17 residues. Germline CDR1 reads LNHDA; CDR2 reads SQIVND (reference sequence). The ends lost 8 bases at V and 2 bases at J; junction bases unmatched: 16. As DNA, the CDR3 is TGTGCCAGTTCGGATGTTCCGGGACTAGTTTCACAAGAGACCCAGTACTTC. It is translated as CASSDVPGLVSQETQYF.

This chain links TRBV5-1 with TRBJ2-7; tentatively, D is TRBD1 (8 bases). Per germline, CDR1 SGHRS and CDR2 YFSETQ. V lost 1 base and J 0 bases, leaving 17 bases between the germline ends. The CDR3 runs to 17 residues. CDR3 sequence (DNA): TGCGCCAGCAGCTTGAAATTGACAGGGGACTACTCCTACGAGCAGTACTTC. Its translation is CASSLKLTGDYSYEQYF.

The chain combines TRBV28 with TRBJ1-4; a weak D match, TRBD1 (5 bases). Germline CDR1 reads MDHEN; CDR2 reads SYDVKM. The CDR3 covers 13 residues. Trimming removed 6 bases from V and 8 bases from J, with 13 bases in between. CDR3 amino acids: CASRTQGLEKLFF. The CDR3 nucleotides read TGTGCCAGCAGAACGCAGGGTCTCGAAAAACTGTTTTTT.

This chain uses TRBV7-5 with TRBJ2-2; the table's D call, TRBD2, has no DNA check behind it. TRBV7-5 is flagged as a pseudogene. The CDR3 runs to 18 residues. The CDR3 DNA is TGTGCCAGAAGTCCCCCGGGACTAGCGGGGGGGCGTACCGGGGAGCTGTTTTTT. Protein product: CARSPPGLAGGRTGELFF.

The chain employs TRBV5-4 and TRBJ2-3; tentatively, D is TRBD1 (7 bases). V was shortened by 6 bases and J by 0 bases, with 23 bases between the two germline ends. This CDR3 has 18 amino acids. Germline V lookup: CDR1 SGHNT, CDR2 YYREEE (reference sequence). CDR3 region: CASNLKKGGDSSTDTQYF. CDR3 in DNA: TGTGCCAGCAACCTAAAAAAGGGCGGGGACAGTAGCACAGATACGCAGTATTTT.

The rearrangement uses TRBV28 and TRBJ1-2; no definite D call. The CDR3 covers 11 residues. The V and J ends lost 11 bases and 2 bases respectively, with 9 bases between them. Germline V gene sequence: CDR1 MDHEN, CDR2 SYDVKM. The CDR3 sequence: CAYGGNYGYTF. In nucleotides, the CDR3 is TGTGCCTACGGCGGGAACTATGGCTACACCTTC.

The chain carries TRBV9 and TRBJ1-1; a possible D gene is TRBD1 (6 bases). This CDR3 region has 14 residues. V was pared by 5 bases and J by 5 bases, with 16 bases between. CDR1 and CDR2 from the germline V gene are SGDLS and YYNGEE. The CDR3 region is CASRSLRGNTEAFF. The CDR3 DNA follows: TGTGCCAGCAGATCGTTAAGGGGGAATACTGAAGCTTTCTTT.

V and J are TRBV9 and TRBJ1-2; TRBD1 aligns across 7 bases. Germline-derived CDR1 and CDR2 are SGDLS and YYNGEE. V shed 1 base, J shed 3 bases, and the junction held 6 bases outside the gene matches. This CDR3 contains 15 residues. The CDR3: CASSVRDRMYYGYTF. CDR3 bases: TGTGCCAGCAGCGTACGGGACAGAATGTACTATGGCTACACCTTC.

This clone was counted between two and nine times. This sequence joins TRBV5-4 and TRBJ1-3, with 7 bases aligning to TRBD1. The V and J ends lost 4 bases and 2 bases, in that order; junction bases with no gene match: 3. The CDR3 has 14 residues. Germline values: CDR1 SGHNT, CDR2 YYREEE (reference sequence). CDR3 in amino acids: CASSATGTGNTIYF. CDR3 nucleotide sequence: TGTGCCAGCAGCGCGACAGGGACTGGAAACACCATATATTTT.

In its sample, this clone was seen a few times. V is TRBV3-1 (or the pseudogene TRBV3-2) and J is TRBJ1-1; 8 nucleotides agree with TRBD1. V trimming: 4 bases; J trimming: 5 bases; junction bases outside the gene matches: 9. Per germline, CDR1 LGHDT and CDR2 YNNKEL (reference sequence). The CDR3 sequence is 15 residues long. CDR3 in amino acids: CASSPYSDRETEAFF. The CDR3 DNA follows: TGTGCCAGCAGCCCCTATTCGGACAGGGAAACTGAAGCTTTCTTT.

The J gene is TRBJ2-7, the V gene TRBV5-1; 9 bases line up with TRBD1. Germline CDR1 is SGHRS and CDR2 is YFSETQ. With 3 bases clipped from V and 6 bases from J, the junction kept 7 bases outside the gene matches. The CDR3 runs to 14 residues. CDR3 DNA sequence: TGCGCCAGCAGCTCGGGACAGGGTCCTAGCGAGCAGTACTTC. Translating it yields CASSSGQGPSEQYF.

The rearrangement uses TRBV25-1 and TRBJ1-5; no clear D. CDR1 and CDR2 from the germline V gene are MGHDK and SYGVNS. The CDR3 loop spans 14 amino acids. Trimming cost V 5 bases and J 0 bases, with 8 bases left between them. The CDR3, as DNA: TGTGCCAGCAGTAACGTCTATAGCAATCAGCCCCAGCATTTT. Translation: CASSNVYSNQPQHF.

V gene TRBV20-1 combines with J gene TRBJ2-1, with 12 bases identical to TRBD2. The CDR3 runs 14 residues. CDR1 and CDR2 from the germline V gene are DFQATT and SNEGSKA (reference sequence). J lost 7 bases, V lost 3 bases, and 4 bases had no gene match. DNA for the CDR3: TGCAGTGCTAGTCGGCTAGCGGGGGGGAATGAGCAGTTCTTC. Translated: CSASRLAGGNEQFF.

J is TRBJ2-5 and V is TRBV2; D is perhaps TRBD1 (6 bases). The CDR3 contains 14 residues. The germline CDR1 and CDR2 sequences are SNHLY and FYNNEI. The V and J ends lost 6 bases and 4 bases respectively, with 15 bases between them. The CDR3 DNA follows: TGTGCCAGCAGCTTTTTGGGGGCCGCAGAGACCCAGTACTTC. It yields the protein CASSFLGAAETQYF. The full variable domain, in which reference TRBV2 and TRBJ2-5 provide the parts outside the CDR3, is EPEVTQTPSHQVTQMGQEVILRCVPISNHLYFYWYRQILGQKVEFLVSFYNNEISEKSEIFDDQFSVERPDGSNFTLKIRSTKLEDSAMYFCASSFLGAAETQYFGPGTRLLVL.

This clone occurred a few times. The J gene is TRBJ1-2, the V gene TRBV19; D is unresolved. The V gene's germline CDR1 is LNHDA and CDR2 SQIVND (reference sequence). The CDR3 has 12 amino acids. V lost 1 base and J lost 4, with 4 bases in between. CDR3 sequence: CASSIASYGYTF. The CDR3 DNA sequence: TGTGCCAGTAGTATAGCCAGCTATGGCTACACCTTC.

The chain employs TRBV7-2 and TRBJ2-3; 8 bases are a match to TRBD2. This CDR3 region has 18 residues. The germline CDR1 and CDR2 sequences are SGHTA and FQGNSA. Losses at the gene ends were 4 bases for V and 4 bases for J; bases not matched to a gene: 16. This CDR3 reads CASSSPDGGARASDTQYF. The CDR3 coding sequence is TGTGCCAGCAGCTCCCCCGACGGGGGGGCGAGGGCCTCAGATACGCAGTATTTT.

The chain uses TRBV19 and TRBJ2-7; the match to TRBD1 covers 7 bases. The CDR3 runs to 15 residues. The germline V gene encodes CDR1 LNHDA and CDR2 SQIVND (reference sequence). J lost 0 bases, V lost 3 bases, and 5 bases had no gene match. CDR3 in DNA: TGTGCCAGTAGTATGACAGGGCAGAACTCCTACGAGCAGTACTTC. This gives the protein CASSMTGQNSYEQYF. The full variable domain, its missing parts supplied by reference TRBV19 and TRBJ2-7, is DGGITQSPKYLFRKEGQNVTLSCEQNLNHDAMYWYRQDPGQGLRLIYYSQIVNDFQKGDIAEGYSVSREKKESFPLTVTSAQKNPTAFYLCASSMTGQNSYEQYFGPGTRLTVT.

This rearrangement joins TRBV5-1 to TRBJ2-4; weak D call: TRBD2 (7 bases). The CDR3 loop spans 19 amino acids. V shed 0 bases and J shed 0 bases, with 19 bases lying between them. Per the germline V gene, CDR1 is SGHRS and CDR2 is YFSETQ. CDR3 residues: CASSLVGGQSDIAKNIQYF. In nucleotides, the CDR3 is TGCGCCAGCAGCTTGGTGGGGGGGCAGTCCGATATAGCCAAAAACATTCAGTACTTC.

The rearrangement links TRBV28 to TRBJ1-5; a weak D match, TRBD1 (5 bases). The V gene lost 10 bases and the J gene lost 2 bases, with 9 bases spanning the gap. This CDR3 is built from 12 residues. CDR1 and CDR2 from the germline V gene are MDHEN and SYDVKM. The CDR3 bases are TGTGCCATCCAGGGTGGCAATCAGCCCCAGCATTTT. Translated, it gives CAIQGGNQPQHF.

The rearrangement links TRBV11-3 to TRBJ2-3; 9 positions agree with TRBD1. Germline V lookup: CDR1 SGHNT, CDR2 YENEEA. V trimming: 5 bases; J trimming: 5 bases; junction bases outside the gene matches: 5. The CDR3 has 14 amino acids. The CDR3: CASSLGTGLDTQYF. CDR3 in DNA: TGTGCCAGCAGCCTGGGGACAGGGTTAGATACGCAGTATTTT.

The rearrangement joins TRBV4-1 to TRBJ2-5; D is perhaps TRBD2 (6 bases). The germline V and J ends were trimmed by 0 bases and 1 base, with 21 bases remaining between them. CDR1 is MGHRA and CDR2 is YSYEKL in the germline V gene. The CDR3 is 19 amino acids. The CDR3 nucleotides are TGCGCCAGCAGCCAAGATCTTCGCCGGGGTGGCGGGGTCCAAGAGACCCAGTACTTC. Its translation: CASSQDLRRGGGVQETQYF.

V usage is TRBV4-1 and J usage is TRBJ1-4; TRBD1 agrees at 7 bases. From germline, CDR1 is MGHRA and CDR2 YSYEKL. CDR3 length: 19 residues. Trimming cost V 2 bases and J 0 bases; bases outside gene matches: 12. Here the CDR3 DNA reads TGCGCCAGCAGCCAACTTTCCCAGGGACAGAGAGCAACTAATGAAAAACTGTTTTTT. As protein: CASSQLSQGQRATNEKLFF.

V is TRBV9 and J is TRBJ2-2, with 8 bases fitting TRBD1. CDR3 length: 16 amino acids. The germline V gene encodes CDR1 SGDLS and CDR2 YYNGEE. V was pared by 1 base and J by 1 base, with 3 bases of the junction left unmatched. CDR3 DNA: TGTGCCAGCAGCGTACGGACAGGGCGGAACACCGGGGAGCTGTTTTTT. This translates into CASSVRTGRNTGELFF.

J is TRBJ2-7 and V is TRBV19; TRBD1 aligns across 10 bases. The germline V gene encodes CDR1 LNHDA and CDR2 SQIVND (reference sequence). The CDR3 is 15 residues long. V lost 5 bases, J lost 7 bases, and 11 bases stayed unmatched. The CDR3 DNA is TGTGCCAGTAGTCCCAGGGACAGGGGCACGGGAGAGCAGTACTTC. The encoded protein is CASSPRDRGTGEQYF.

The gene calls are TRBV10-3 and TRBJ1-2; 11 nucleotides agree with TRBD1. The CDR3 is 16 amino acids. V lost 3 bases to trimming and J lost 6 bases; unmatched junction nucleotides: 9. CDR1 ENHRY and CDR2 SYGVKD come from the germline V gene. CDR3 region: CAISEIYRTGGDGYTF. In nucleotides, the CDR3 is TGTGCCATCAGTGAAATATATAGGACAGGGGGCGATGGCTACACCTTC.